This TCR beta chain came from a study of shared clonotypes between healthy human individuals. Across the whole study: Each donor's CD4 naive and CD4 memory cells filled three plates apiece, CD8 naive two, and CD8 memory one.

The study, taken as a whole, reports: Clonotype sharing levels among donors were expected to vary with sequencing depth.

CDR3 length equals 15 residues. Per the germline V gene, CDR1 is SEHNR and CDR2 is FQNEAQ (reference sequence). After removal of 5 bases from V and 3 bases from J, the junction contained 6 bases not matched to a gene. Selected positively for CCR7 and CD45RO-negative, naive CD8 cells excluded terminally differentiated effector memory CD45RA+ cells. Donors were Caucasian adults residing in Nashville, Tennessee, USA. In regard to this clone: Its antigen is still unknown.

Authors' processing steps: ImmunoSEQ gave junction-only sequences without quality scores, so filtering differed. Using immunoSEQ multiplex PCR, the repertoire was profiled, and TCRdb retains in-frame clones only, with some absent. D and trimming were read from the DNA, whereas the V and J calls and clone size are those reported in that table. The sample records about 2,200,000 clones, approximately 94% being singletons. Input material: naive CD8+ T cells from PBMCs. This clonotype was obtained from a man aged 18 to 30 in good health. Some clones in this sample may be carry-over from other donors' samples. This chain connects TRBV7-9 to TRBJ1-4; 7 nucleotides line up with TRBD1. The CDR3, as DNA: TGTGCCAGCAGCCCCAGGGACAGTCCTAATGAAAAACTGTTTTTT. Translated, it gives CASSPRDSPNEKLFF.